This TCR beta chain stems from a study of OX40 agonist ivuxolimab in advanced cancers. Background on the study: Three patients showed partial responses: one hepatocellular carcinoma and two cutaneous melanoma cases. The study, taken as a whole, reports: Clonal expansion was seen in CD4+ and CD8+ blood T cells by week 6 at 0.1 to 3.0 mg/kg.

A note on this clone: Its specificity is not known.

The V segment lost 4 bases and the J segment 4 bases; nucleotides outside the gene matches: 7. Germline CDR1 reads SGHDT; CDR2 reads YYEEEE. CDR3 length: 15 residues. Assay: immunoSEQ multiplex PCR; the TCRdb copy retains only in-frame clones and omits some. Of tens of thousands of clones in the sample, more than 80% were seen once. People who had autoimmune disease history or systemic immunosuppression were excluded. The sample in question was CD4+ or CD8+ T cells sorted from blood, obtained in a trial of the OX40 agonist ivuxolimab. The genes are TRBV5-6 and TRBJ2-7; 11 nucleotides match TRBD1. The source of this sequence is an adult with an advanced solid tumor such as melanoma, head and neck, liver or kidney cancer. In DNA form, the CDR3 reads TGTGCCAGCAGCACGAGGGGACAGGGGGTATACGAGCAGTACTTC. It translates to CASSTRGQGVYEQYF. Full variable domain (outside the CDR3, taken from reference TRBV5-6 and TRBJ2-7): DAGVTQSPTHLIKTRGQQVTLRCSPKSGHDTVSWYQQALGQGPQFIFQYYEEEERQRGNFPDRFSGHQFPNYSSELNVNALLLGDSALYLCASSTRGQGVYEQYFGPGTRLTVT.